Shown below are 13 T cell receptor beta chains from a single sample sequenced in a study of blood T cell repertoires in COVID-19. The repertoire was sequenced with immunoSEQ multiplex PCR; TCRdb's copy has only in-frame clones and lacks some. Of approximately 200,000 clones detected, roughly 84% appear once; the ten largest clones hold approximately 7%. Sequenced: peripheral blood. The source is a woman in her forties or fifties with acute or convalescent COVID-19.

This clone was observed a single time. This chain's CDR3 is CASSPSGRAGEQYF. CDR3 bases: TGTGCCAGTAGCCCTTCAGGACGGGCGGGGGAGCAGTACTTC. This sequence joins TRBV19 and TRBJ2-7, with a weak D call TRBD2 (6 bases). The germline gives CDR1 LNHDA, CDR2 SQIVND (reference sequence). The CDR3 covers 14 residues. V lost 6 bases and J lost 7, with 19 bases in between.

The CDR3 is CASSSSASYEQYF. CDR3 DNA sequence: TGTGCCAGCAGCTCTTCCGCGAGCTACGAGCAGTACTTC. The chain joins TRBV6-5 to TRBJ2-7; D not certain. This CDR3 comprises 13 residues. Trimming took off 6 bases at V and 3 bases at J, with 12 bases between the two ends. CDR1 and CDR2 (germline): MNHEY, SVGAGI.

The rearrangement joins TRBV28 to TRBJ2-1; D is undetermined. The germline gives CDR1 MDHEN, CDR2 SYDVKM. There are 10 residues in the CDR3. Between the trimmed V and J ends, which lost 4 bases and 16 bases, there was a span of 11 bases. Written as DNA, the CDR3 is TGTGCCAGCAGTTCCCTCTTAGAATTCTTC. This translates into CASSSLLEFF. Filled out from reference TRBV28 and TRBJ2-1, the complete variable domain reads DVKVTQSSRYLVKRTGEKVFLECVQDMDHENMFWYRQDPGLGLRLIYFSYDVKMKEKGDIPEGYSVSREKKERFSLILESASTNQTSMYLCASSSLLEFFGPGTRLTVL.

This clone was observed a handful of times. V usage is TRBV9 and J usage is TRBJ1-2, with unresolved D. The V gene's germline CDR1 is SGDLS and CDR2 YYNGEE. The CDR3 length is 13 residues. The V end was cut by 4 bases, the J end by 13 bases, with 20 bases between. The CDR3 coding sequence is TGTGCCAGCAGCCCGGATCCTCACACGGGTTTCACCTTC. Its translation is CASSPDPHTGFTF.

The rearrangement links TRBV27 to TRBJ2-3; 11 nucleotides agree with TRBD2. CDR1 is MNHEY, CDR2 SMNVEV, per germline (reference sequence). This CDR3 is built from 17 residues. The ends lost 3 bases at V and 0 bases at J; junction bases unmatched: 5. In DNA, the CDR3 is TGTGCCAGCAGTTTCTCTACTAGCGGGGGAAGCACAGATACGCAGTATTTT. Amino acids: CASSFSTSGGSTDTQYF.

This chain uses TRBV5-8 with TRBJ2-2; D perhaps matches TRBD2 (6 bases). Looked up from germline, CDR1 is SGHTS and CDR2 is YDEGEE. CDR3 size: 13 residues. V was pared by 6 bases and J by 10 bases, with 16 bases between. As DNA, the CDR3 is TGTGCCAGCACCCGACGGAGGGCGGAGGAGCTGTTTTTT. It is translated as CASTRRRAEELFF.

This clone was seen a handful of times. The rearrangement uses TRBV29-1 and TRBJ2-7; tentative D call: TRBD2 (5 bases). This CDR3 is built from 11 residues. Between the trimmed V and J ends, which lost 6 bases and 6 bases, there was a span of 12 bases. In germline, CDR1 is SQVTM, CDR2 ANQGSEA. CDR3 DNA: TGCAGCGTAGAACTAGGTTCCGAGCAGTACTTC. It is translated as CSVELGSEQYF.

The chain carries TRBV4-1 and TRBJ1-6, with 12 nucleotides matching TRBD1. The CDR3 is 16 amino acids. Per germline, CDR1 MGHRA and CDR2 YSYEKL. The junction had 4 bases not matched to a gene; V was cut back by 3 bases and J by 7 bases. CDR3 nucleotide sequence: TGCGCCAGCAGCCAGGGACAGGGGGCGGAAAATTCACCCCTCCACTTT. Its translation is CASSQGQGAENSPLHF.

This clone counts as large. V usage is TRBV7-9 and J usage is TRBJ1-5, with 7 bases identical to TRBD1. V lost 5 bases, J lost 11 bases, and 6 bases stayed unmatched. Germline-derived CDR1 and CDR2 are SEHNR and FQNEAQ (reference sequence). The CDR3 is 12 amino acids. Here the CDR3 reads CASSPNQGAQHF. The CDR3 DNA sequence: TGTGCCAGCAGCCCTAACCAGGGGGCCCAGCATTTT.

The V and J genes are TRBV3-1 (or the pseudogene TRBV3-2) and TRBJ1-2, with a weak D call TRBD1 (6 bases). The V gene's germline CDR1 is LGHDT and CDR2 YNNKEL (reference sequence). The CDR3 is 15 residues long. V lost 1 base and J 8 bases, leaving 17 bases between the germline ends. The chain's CDR3 is CASSQGKDSRGGYTF. The CDR3 coding sequence is TGTGCCAGCAGCCAAGGTAAGGACAGTCGAGGAGGCTACACCTTC.

The J gene is TRBJ1-6, the V gene TRBV7-2; TRBD1 might be the D (6 bases). The CDR3 covers 14 residues. CDR1 and CDR2 (germline): SGHTA, FQGNSA. The V end lost 5 bases, the J end lost 6 bases, and 11 bases lay between the germline ends. CDR3 sequence reads: CASSRTVSNSPLHF. CDR3 bases: TGTGCCAGCAGCCGGACAGTCTCTAATTCACCCCTCCACTTT.

The rearrangement links TRBV6-1 to TRBJ2-7; perhaps TRBD2 as D (6 bases). Trimming took 2 bases from V and 0 from J, leaving 8 bases between them. The CDR3 totals 14 residues. Germline V CDR1 and CDR2: MNHNS, SASEGT. As DNA, the CDR3 is TGTGCCAGCAGTGAATGGGGGGACTCCTACGAGCAGTACTTC. It specifies CASSEWGDSYEQYF.

V is TRBV6-5 and J is TRBJ1-5; D ambiguous. CDR1 MNHEY and CDR2 SVGAGI come from the germline V gene. The CDR3 spans 11 residues. V lost 6 bases to trimming and J lost 7 bases, with 7 bases between them. CDR3 bases: TGTGCCAGCAGCCGGGAACAGCCCCAGCATTTT. Translating gives CASSREQPQHF.